The present T cell receptor beta chain was sequenced within a study of vaccination effects on CD4 cells after COVID-19. Study as a whole: Post-vaccine specimens were collected at a median of 72 days following the second dose.

In the case of this clone: The antigen is not known.

Expansion with viral peptide pools was applied to antigen-specific CD4+ T cells by the ViraFEST assay prior to sequencing. The culture ran for around 10 days before CD4+ T cells were isolated. All participants had two doses of either the BNT162b2 or mRNA-1273 vaccine. All vaccine recipients tested negative for nucleocapsid antibodies and had never contracted SARS-CoV-2 infection. Peptides at around 9.9 ug/ml and IL-2 at 10 IU/ml were added to around 2 million PBMC per well. On both days 3 and 7, half of the culture medium was replaced with IL-2 medium. Here immunoSEQ multiplex PCR was the method, and the copy in TCRdb shows in-frame clones only, minus some. This sample has 84,000 or so clones, with around 77% found just once. Germline values: CDR1 SEHNR, CDR2 FQNEAQ (reference sequence). After removal of 8 bases from V and 5 bases from J, the junction contained 4 bases not matched to a gene. The CDR3 extends over 12 amino acids.

The clonotype was recovered from a human donor who received a COVID-19 vaccine. The sample was CD4+ T cells from PBMCs cultured with HCoV-OC43 spike peptides, taken after COVID-19 vaccination. The subset: HCoV-OC43 spike overlapping peptide pool stimulation. V gene TRBV7-9 combines with J gene TRBJ2-5; 8 bases map to TRBD1. CDR3 DNA: TGTGCCAGCTCCCGGACAGGGGAGACCCAGTACTTC. Translating gives CASSRTGETQYF.